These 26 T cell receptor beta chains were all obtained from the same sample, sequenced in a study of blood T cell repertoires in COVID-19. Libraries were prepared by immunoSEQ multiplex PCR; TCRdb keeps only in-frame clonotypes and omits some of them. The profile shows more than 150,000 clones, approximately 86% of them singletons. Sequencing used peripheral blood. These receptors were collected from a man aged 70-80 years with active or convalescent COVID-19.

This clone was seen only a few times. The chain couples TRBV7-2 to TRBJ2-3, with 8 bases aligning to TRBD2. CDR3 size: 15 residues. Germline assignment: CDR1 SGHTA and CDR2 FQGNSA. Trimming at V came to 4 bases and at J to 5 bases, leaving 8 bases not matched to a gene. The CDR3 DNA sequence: TGTGCCAGCAGCTCATCGGGACTAGGGGGAGATACGCAGTATTTT. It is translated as CASSSSGLGGDTQYF.

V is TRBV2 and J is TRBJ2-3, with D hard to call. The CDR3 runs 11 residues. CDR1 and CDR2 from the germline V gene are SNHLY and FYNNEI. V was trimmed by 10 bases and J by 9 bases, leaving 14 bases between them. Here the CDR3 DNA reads TGTGCCACCACCACTACGAGGACGCAGTATTTT. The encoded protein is CATTTTRTQYF.

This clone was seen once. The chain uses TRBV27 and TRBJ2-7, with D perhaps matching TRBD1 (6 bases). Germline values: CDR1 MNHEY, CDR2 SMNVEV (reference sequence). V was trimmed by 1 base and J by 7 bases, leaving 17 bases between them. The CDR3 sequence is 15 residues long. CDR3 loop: CASSLLGAKTGEQYF. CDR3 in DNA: TGTGCCAGCAGTTTATTGGGGGCCAAAACAGGGGAGCAGTACTTC.

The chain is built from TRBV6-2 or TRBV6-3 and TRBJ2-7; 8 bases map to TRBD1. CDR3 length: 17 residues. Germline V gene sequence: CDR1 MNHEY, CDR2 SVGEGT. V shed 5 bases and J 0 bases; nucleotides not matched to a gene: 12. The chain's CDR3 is CASSRALQGASSYEQYF. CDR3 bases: TGTGCCAGCAGTCGGGCCCTCCAGGGGGCAAGCTCCTACGAGCAGTACTTC.

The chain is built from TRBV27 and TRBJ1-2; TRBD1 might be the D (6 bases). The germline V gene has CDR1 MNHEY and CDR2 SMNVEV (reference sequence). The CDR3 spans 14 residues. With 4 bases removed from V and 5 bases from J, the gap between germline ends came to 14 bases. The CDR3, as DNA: TGTGCCAGCAGTTCATCCCCAGGGGTATATGGCTACACCTTC. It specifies CASSSSPGVYGYTF.

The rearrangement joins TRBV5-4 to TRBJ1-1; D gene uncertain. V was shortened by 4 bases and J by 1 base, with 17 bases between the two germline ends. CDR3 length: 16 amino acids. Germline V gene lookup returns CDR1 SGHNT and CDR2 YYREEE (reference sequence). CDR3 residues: CASSRSRAGGNTEAFF. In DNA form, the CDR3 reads TGTGCCAGCAGCAGGTCCCGGGCAGGAGGGAACACTGAAGCTTTCTTT.

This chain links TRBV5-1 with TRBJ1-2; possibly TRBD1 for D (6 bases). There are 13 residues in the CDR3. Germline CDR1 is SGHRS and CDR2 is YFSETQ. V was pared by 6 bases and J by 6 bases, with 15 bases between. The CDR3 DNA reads TGCGCCAGCACAACACAGGGTTTTGATGGCTACACCTTC. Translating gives CASTTQGFDGYTF.

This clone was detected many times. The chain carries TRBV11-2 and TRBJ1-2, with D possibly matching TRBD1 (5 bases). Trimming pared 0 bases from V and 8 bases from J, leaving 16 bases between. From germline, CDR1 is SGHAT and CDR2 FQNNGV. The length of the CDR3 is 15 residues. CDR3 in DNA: TGTGCCAGCAGCTTAGAGGCGGGGACCCGAGGAGGCTACACCTTC. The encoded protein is CASSLEAGTRGGYTF.

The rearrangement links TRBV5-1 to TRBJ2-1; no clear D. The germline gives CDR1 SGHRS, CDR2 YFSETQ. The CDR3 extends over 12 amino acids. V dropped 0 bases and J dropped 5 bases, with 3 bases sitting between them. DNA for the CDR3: TGCGCCAGCAGCTTGGCTGACAATGAGCAGTTCTTC. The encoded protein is CASSLADNEQFF.

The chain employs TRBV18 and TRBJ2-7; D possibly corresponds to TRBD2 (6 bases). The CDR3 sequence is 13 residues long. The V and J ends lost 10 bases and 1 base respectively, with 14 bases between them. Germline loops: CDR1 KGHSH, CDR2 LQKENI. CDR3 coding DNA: TGTGCCACCTCGGGACTGCTTTCCTACGAGCAGTACTTC. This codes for CATSGLLSYEQYF.

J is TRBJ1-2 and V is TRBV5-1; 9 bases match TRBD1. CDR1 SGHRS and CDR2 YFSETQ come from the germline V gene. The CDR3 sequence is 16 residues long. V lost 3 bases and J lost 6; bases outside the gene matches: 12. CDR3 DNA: TGCGCCAGCAGCTGGCGTCCCGGGACAGGGTTTGATGGCTACACCTTC. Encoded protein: CASSWRPGTGFDGYTF.

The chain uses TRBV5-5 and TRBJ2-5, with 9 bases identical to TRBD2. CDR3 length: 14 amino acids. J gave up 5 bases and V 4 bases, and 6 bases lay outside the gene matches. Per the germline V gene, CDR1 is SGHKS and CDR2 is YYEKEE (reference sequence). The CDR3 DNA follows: TGTGCCAGCAGCCGGGGACTAGCCTGGGAGACCCAGTACTTC. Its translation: CASSRGLAWETQYF.

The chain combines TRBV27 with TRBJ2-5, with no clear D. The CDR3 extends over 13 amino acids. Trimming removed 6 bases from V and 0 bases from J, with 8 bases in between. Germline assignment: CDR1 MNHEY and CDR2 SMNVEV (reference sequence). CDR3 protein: CASRPENQETQYF. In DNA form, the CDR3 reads TGTGCCAGCAGACCCGAGAACCAAGAGACCCAGTACTTC.

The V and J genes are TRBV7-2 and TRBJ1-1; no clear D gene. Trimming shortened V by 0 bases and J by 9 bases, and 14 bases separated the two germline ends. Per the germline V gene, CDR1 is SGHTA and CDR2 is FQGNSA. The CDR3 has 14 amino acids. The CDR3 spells CASSLANVGGKAFF. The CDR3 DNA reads TGTGCCAGCAGCTTAGCGAATGTGGGAGGGAAAGCTTTCTTT.

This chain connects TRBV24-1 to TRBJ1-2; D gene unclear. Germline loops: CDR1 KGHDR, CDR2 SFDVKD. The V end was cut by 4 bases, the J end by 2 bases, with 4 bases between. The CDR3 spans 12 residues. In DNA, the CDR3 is TGTGCCACCAGTGAGGCAAACTATGGCTACACCTTC. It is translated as CATSEANYGYTF.

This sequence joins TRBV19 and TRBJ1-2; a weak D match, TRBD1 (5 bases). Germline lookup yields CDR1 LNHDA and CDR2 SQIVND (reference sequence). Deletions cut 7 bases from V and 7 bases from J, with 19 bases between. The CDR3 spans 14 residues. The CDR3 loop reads CASKSAGPVRGYTF. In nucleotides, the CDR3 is TGTGCCAGTAAGTCGGCAGGGCCGGTCCGTGGCTACACCTTC. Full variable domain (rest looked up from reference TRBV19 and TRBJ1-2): DGGITQSPKYLFRKEGQNVTLSCEQNLNHDAMYWYRQDPGQGLRLIYYSQIVNDFQKGDIAEGYSVSREKKESFPLTVTSAQKNPTAFYLCASKSAGPVRGYTFGSGTRLTVV.

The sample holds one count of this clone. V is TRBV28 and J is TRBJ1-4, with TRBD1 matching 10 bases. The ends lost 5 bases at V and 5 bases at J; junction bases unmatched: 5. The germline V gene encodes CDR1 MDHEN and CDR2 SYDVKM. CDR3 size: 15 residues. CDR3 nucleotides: TGTGCCAGCAGTACCCGACAGGGGGCCAATGAAAAACTGTTTTTT. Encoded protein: CASSTRQGANEKLFF. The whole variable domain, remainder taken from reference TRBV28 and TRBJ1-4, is DVKVTQSSRYLVKRTGEKVFLECVQDMDHENMFWYRQDPGLGLRLIYFSYDVKMKEKGDIPEGYSVSREKKERFSLILESASTNQTSMYLCASSTRQGANEKLFFGSGTQLSVL.

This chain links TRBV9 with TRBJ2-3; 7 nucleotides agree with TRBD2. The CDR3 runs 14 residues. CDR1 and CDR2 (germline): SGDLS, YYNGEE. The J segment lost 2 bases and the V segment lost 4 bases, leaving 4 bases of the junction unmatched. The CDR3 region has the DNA TGTGCCAGCAGCTCCGGGACTAACACAGATACGCAGTATTTT. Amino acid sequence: CASSSGTNTDTQYF.

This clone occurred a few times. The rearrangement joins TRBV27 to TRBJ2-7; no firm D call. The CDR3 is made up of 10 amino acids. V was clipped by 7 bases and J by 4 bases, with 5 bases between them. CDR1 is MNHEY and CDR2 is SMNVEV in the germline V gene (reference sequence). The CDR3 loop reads CASILYEQYF. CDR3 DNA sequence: TGTGCCAGCATTCTATACGAGCAGTACTTC.

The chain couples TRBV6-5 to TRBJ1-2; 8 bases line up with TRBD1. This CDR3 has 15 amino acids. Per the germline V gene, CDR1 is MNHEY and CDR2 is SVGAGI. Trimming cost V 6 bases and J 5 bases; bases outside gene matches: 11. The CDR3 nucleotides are TGTGCCAGCAGATCAGGGGACAGGAACTTATATGGCTACACCTTC. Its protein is CASRSGDRNLYGYTF.

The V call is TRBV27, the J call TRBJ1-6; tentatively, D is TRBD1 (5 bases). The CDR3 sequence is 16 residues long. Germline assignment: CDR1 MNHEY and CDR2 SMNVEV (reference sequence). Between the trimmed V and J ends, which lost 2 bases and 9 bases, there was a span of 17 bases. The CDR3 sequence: CASSLAPGPGGSPLHF. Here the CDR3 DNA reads TGTGCCAGCAGTTTAGCCCCCGGGCCGGGGGGTTCACCCCTCCACTTT.

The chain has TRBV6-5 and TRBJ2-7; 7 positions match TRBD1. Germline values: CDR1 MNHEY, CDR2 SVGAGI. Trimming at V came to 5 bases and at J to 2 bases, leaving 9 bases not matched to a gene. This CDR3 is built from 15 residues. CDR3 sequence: CASSPRTGETYEQYF. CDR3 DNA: TGTGCCAGCAGTCCTCGGACAGGAGAAACCTACGAGCAGTACTTC.

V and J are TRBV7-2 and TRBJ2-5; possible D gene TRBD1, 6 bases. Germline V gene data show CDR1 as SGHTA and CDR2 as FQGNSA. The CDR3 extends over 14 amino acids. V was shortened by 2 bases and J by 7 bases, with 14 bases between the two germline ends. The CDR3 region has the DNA TGTGCCAGCAGCTTAAAGGGACATCGGGGGACCCAGTACTTC. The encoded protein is CASSLKGHRGTQYF. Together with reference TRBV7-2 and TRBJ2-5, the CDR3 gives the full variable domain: GAGVSQSPSNKVTEKGKDVELRCDPISGHTALYWYRQSLGQGLEFLIYFQGNSAPDKSGLPSDRFSAERTGGSVSTLTIQRTQQEDSAVYLCASSLKGHRGTQYFGPGTRLLVL.

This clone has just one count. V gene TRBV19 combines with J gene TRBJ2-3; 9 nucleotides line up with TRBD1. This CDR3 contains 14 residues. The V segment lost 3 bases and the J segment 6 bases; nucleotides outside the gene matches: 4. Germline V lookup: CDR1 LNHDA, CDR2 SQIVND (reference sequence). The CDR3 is CASSIGTGYDTQYF. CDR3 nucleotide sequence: TGTGCCAGTAGTATTGGGACAGGGTACGATACGCAGTATTTT.

In DNA, the CDR3 is TGTGCCAGCAGTTGGTTGGCAAGACTTAGTAATGAAAAACTGTTTTTT. The encoded protein is CASSWLARLSNEKLFF. This sequence joins TRBV28 and TRBJ1-4, with D unclear. Germline-derived CDR1 and CDR2 are MDHEN and SYDVKM. Trimming left V 4 bases short and J 4 bases short, with 16 bases between. This CDR3 spans 16 amino acids. Full variable domain (missing parts from reference TRBV28 and TRBJ1-4): DVKVTQSSRYLVKRTGEKVFLECVQDMDHENMFWYRQDPGLGLRLIYFSYDVKMKEKGDIPEGYSVSREKKERFSLILESASTNQTSMYLCASSWLARLSNEKLFFGSGTQLSVL.

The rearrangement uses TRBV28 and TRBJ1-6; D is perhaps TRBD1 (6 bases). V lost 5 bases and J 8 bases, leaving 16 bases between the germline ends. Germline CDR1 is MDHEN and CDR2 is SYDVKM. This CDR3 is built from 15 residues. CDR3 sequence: CASSPGHLGDSPLHF. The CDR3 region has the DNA TGTGCCAGCAGTCCGGGACACCTAGGGGATTCACCCCTCCACTTT.